Only a few counts were recorded for the clone carrying this T cell receptor (beta chain). Germline CDR1 is LGHNA and CDR2 is YNFKEQ. This CDR3 is built from 16 residues. V shed 0 bases and J 4 bases; nucleotides not matched to a gene: 5. The sample is drawn from a study of blood T cell repertoires in COVID-19. Study context: The analysed material was cDNA or gDNA that came from T cells, B-cell-depleted T cells, or PBMCs.

In Seattle, patients joined the study during active infection and were tracked longitudinally. The repertoire was sequenced with immunoSEQ multiplex PCR; TCRdb's copy has only in-frame clones and lacks some. The sample gives 60,000 to 65,000 clones, approximately 80% of which show up once; 11% to 15% is in the top ten. Sequences were obtained from peripheral blood. The chain carries TRBV4-2 and TRBJ2-7; 11 bases line up with TRBD2. This receptor was identified in a man aged 60 to 69 with COVID-19, enrolled during active disease. The CDR3 DNA follows: TGTGCCAGCAGCCAAGAGAGGGCTAGCGGGAGGTACGAGCAGTACTTC. This translates into CASSQERASGRYEQYF.